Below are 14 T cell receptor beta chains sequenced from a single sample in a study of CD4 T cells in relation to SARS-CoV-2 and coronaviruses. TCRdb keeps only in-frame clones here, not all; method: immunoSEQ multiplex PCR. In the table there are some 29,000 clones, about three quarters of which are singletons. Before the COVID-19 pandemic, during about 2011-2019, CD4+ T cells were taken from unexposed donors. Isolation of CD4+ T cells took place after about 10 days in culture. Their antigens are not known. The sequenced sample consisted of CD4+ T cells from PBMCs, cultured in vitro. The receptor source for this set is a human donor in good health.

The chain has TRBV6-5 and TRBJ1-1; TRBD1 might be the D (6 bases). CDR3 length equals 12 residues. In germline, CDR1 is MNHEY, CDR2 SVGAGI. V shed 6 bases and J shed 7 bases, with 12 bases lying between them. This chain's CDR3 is CASSIQGFEAFF. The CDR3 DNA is TGTGCCAGCAGCATACAGGGCTTTGAAGCTTTCTTT.

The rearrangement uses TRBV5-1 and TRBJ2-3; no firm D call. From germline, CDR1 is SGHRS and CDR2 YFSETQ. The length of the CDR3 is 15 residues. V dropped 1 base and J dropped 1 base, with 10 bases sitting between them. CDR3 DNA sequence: TGCGCCAGCAGCTTGCTCCGACGGGGCACAGATACGCAGTATTTT. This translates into CASSLLRRGTDTQYF.

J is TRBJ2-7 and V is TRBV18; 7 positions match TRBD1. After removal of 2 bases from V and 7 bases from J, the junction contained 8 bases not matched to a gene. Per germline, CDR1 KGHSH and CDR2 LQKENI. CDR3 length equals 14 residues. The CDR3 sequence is CASSPAGTAREQYF. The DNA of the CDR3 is TGTGCCAGCTCACCAGCAGGGACAGCGAGGGAGCAGTACTTC. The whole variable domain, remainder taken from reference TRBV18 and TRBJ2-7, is NAGVMQNPRHLVRRRGQEARLRCSPMKGHSHVYWYRQLPEEGLKFMVYLQKENIIDESGMPKERFSAEFPKEGPSILRIQQVVRGDSAAYFCASSPAGTAREQYFGPGTRLTVT.

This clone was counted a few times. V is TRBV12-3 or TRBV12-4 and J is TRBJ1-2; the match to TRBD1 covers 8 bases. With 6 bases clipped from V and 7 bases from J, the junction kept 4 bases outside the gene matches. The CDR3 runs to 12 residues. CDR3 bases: TGTGCCAGCAGCAGGGGGCGCCGTGGCTACACCTTC. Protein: CASSRGRRGYTF.

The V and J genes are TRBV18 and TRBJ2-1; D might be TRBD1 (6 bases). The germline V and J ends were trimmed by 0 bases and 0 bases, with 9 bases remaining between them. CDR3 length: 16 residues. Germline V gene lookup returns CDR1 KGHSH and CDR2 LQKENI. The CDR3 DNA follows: TGTGCCAGCTCACCACCCGCCAGGGGCTCCTACAATGAGCAGTTCTTC. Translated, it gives CASSPPARGSYNEQFF.

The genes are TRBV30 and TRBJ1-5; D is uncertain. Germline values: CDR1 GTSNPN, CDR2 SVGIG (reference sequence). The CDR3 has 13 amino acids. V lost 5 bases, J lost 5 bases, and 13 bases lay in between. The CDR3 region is CAWAGGRDQPQHF. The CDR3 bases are TGTGCCTGGGCGGGAGGAAGGGATCAGCCCCAGCATTTT.

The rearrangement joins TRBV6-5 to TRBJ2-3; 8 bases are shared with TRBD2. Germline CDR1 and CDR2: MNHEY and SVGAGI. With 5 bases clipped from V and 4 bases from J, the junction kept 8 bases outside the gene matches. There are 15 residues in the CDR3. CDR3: CASSPYGLAADTQYF. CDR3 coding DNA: TGTGCCAGCAGTCCTTATGGACTAGCTGCAGATACGCAGTATTTT.

CDR3 amino acids: CASSLGGLQETQYF. In nucleotides, the CDR3 is TGTGCCAGCAGCTTAGGAGGGCTCCAAGAGACCCAGTACTTC. The chain carries TRBV11-2 and TRBJ2-5, with D perhaps TRBD2 (5 bases). The CDR3 sequence is 14 residues long. From germline, CDR1 is SGHAT and CDR2 FQNNGV. Between the trimmed V and J ends, which lost 1 base and 1 base, there was a span of 7 bases.

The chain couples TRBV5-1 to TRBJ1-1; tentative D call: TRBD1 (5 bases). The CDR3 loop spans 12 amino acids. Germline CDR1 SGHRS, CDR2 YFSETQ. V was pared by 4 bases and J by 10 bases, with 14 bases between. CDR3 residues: CASSGTSAGAFF. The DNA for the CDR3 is TGCGCCAGCAGCGGGACCTCAGCCGGAGCTTTCTTT.

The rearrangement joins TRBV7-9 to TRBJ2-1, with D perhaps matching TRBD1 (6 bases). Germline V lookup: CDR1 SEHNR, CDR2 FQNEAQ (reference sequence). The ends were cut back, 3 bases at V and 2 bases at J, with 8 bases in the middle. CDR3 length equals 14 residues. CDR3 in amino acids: CASSFQGTYNEQFF. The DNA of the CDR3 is TGTGCCAGCAGCTTTCAGGGGACCTACAATGAGCAGTTCTTC.

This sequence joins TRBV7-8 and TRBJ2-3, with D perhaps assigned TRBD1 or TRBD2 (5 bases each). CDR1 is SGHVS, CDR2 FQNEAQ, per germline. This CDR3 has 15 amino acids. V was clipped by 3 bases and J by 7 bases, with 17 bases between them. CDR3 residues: CASSFSGPNTNTQYF. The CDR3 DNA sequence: TGTGCCAGCAGCTTCTCGGGACCGAACACCAATACGCAGTATTTT.

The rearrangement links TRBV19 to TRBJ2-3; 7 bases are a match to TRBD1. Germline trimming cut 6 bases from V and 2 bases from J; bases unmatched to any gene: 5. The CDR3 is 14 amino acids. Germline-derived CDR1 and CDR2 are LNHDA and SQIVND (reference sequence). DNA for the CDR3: TGTGCCAGTAGACTCACAGGGGCCACAGATACGCAGTATTTT. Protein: CASRLTGATDTQYF.

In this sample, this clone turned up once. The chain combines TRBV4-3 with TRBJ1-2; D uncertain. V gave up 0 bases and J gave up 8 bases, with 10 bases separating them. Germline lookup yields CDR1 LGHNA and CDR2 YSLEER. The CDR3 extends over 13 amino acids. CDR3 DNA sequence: TGCGCCAGCAGCCAAGAATGGGCACAGGGCTACACCTTC. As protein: CASSQEWAQGYTF.

The CDR3 DNA sequence: TGTGCCAGCAGCTTATTTAAGACTAGCGGGGGGTTGGGCACAGATACGCAGTATTTT. This gives the protein CASSLFKTSGGLGTDTQYF. The chain links TRBV11-2 to TRBJ2-3; 13 nucleotides match TRBD2. Trimming at V came to 2 bases and at J to 1 base, leaving 9 bases not matched to a gene. Germline V gene lookup returns CDR1 SGHAT and CDR2 FQNNGV. CDR3 length: 19 residues.